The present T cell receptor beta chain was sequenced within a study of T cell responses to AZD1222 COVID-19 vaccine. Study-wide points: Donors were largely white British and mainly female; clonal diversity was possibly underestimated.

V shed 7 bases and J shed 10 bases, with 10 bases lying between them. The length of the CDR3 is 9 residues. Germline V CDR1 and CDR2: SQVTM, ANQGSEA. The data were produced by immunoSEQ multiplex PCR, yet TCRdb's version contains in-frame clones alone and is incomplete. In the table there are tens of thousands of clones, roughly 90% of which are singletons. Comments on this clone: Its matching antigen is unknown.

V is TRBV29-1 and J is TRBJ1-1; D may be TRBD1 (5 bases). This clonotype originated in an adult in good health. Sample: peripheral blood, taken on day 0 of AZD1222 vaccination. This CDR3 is CSADGGAFF. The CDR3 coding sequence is TGCAGCGCTGACGGGGGAGCTTTCTTT.